This TCR beta chain was identified in a study of technical replicates of blood from a handful of donors. Only in-frame clones appear in the TCRdb table, and some are missing; sequencing was by immunoSEQ multiplex PCR. The sample carries over 75,000 clones, around 97% recorded once. CDR3 length: 14 amino acids. The ends lost 7 bases at V and 8 bases at J; junction bases unmatched: 8. CDR1 SEHNR and CDR2 FQNEAQ come from the germline V gene (reference sequence). Sequenced material: T cells isolated from PBMCs. The sequence derives from a human donor in good health. The chain joins TRBV7-9 to TRBJ2-1; 10 bases line up with TRBD2. CDR3 nucleotides: TGTGCCAGCATAAATAGCGGGGGGTTCGATGAGCAGTTCTTC. It translates to CASINSGGFDEQFF.